The source of this TCR beta chain is a study of OX40 agonist ivuxolimab in advanced cancers. Study information: Antecedent anti-PD-1, anti-PD-L1 or anti-CTLA-4 therapy was permissible, with under 50% having received some. Three patients responded partially, comprising one with hepatocellular carcinoma and two with cutaneous melanoma.

The count of this clone is one. The target antigen is unknown. Study results and limitations: CD8+ T cells averaged more expanded clones than CD4+. Clones of CD4+ and CD8+ blood T cells grew by week 6 at doses of 0.1 to 3.0 mg/kg.

V shed 0 bases and J 7 bases; nucleotides not matched to a gene: 7. This CDR3 spans 15 amino acids. The V gene's germline CDR1 is SGDLS and CDR2 YYNGEE. Profiled with immunoSEQ multiplex PCR; TCRdb holds only in-frame clones, not every one. In the table there are approximately 77,000 clones, 90% to 95% of which are singletons. The chain couples TRBV9 to TRBJ2-3; 8 bases fit TRBD2. This TCR derives from an adult with an advanced solid tumor such as melanoma, head and neck, liver or kidney cancer. Material: CD4+ or CD8+ T cells sorted from blood, obtained in a trial of the OX40 agonist ivuxolimab. The CDR3 region has the DNA TGTGCCAGCAGCGTAGGGGGACTAGGGGTAAATACGCAGTATTTT. Translated: CASSVGGLGVNTQYF.